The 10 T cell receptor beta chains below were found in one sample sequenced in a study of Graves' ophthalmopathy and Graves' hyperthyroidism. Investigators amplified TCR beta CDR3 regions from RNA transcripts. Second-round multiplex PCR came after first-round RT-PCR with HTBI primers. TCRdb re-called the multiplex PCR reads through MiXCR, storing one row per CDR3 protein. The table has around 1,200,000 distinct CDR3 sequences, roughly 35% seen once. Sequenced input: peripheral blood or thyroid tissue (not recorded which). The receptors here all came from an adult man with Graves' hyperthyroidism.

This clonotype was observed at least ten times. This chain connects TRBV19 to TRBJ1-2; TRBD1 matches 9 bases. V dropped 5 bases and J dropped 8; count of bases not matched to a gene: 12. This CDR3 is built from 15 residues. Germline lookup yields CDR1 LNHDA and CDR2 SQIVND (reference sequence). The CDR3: CASSPHSGQGLGYTF. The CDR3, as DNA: TGTGCCAGTAGTCCCCACTCGGGACAGGGATTAGGCTACACCTTC.

CDR3 protein: CASSQVGAGVGYEQYF. The CDR3 DNA reads TGTGCCAGCAGCCAAGTAGGTGCGGGAGTCGGGTACGAGCAGTACTTC. The rearrangement links TRBV12-3 or TRBV12-4 to TRBJ2-7; TRBD2 aligns across 7 bases. Trimming cost V 6 bases and J 4 bases; bases outside gene matches: 15. The CDR3 is made up of 16 amino acids.

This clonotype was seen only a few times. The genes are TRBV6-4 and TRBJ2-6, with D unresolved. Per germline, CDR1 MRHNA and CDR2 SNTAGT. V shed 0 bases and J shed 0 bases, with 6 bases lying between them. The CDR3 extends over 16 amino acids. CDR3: CASSDSSSSGANVLTF. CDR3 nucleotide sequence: TGTGCCAGCAGTGACTCTAGCTCCTCTGGGGCCAACGTCCTGACTTTC.

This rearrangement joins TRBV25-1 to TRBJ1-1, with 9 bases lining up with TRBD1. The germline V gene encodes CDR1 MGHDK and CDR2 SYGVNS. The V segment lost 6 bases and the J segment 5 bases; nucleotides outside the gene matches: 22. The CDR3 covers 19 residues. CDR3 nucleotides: TGTGCCAGCAGCCCGCGGACCCCGGGACAGGGAATCCTGTGGACTGAAGCTTTCTTT. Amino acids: CASSPRTPGQGILWTEAFF. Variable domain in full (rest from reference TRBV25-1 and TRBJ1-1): EADIYQTPRYLVIGTGKKITLECSQTMGHDKMYWYQQDPGMELHLIHYSYGVNSTEKGDLSSESTVSRIRTEHFPLTLESARPSHTSQYLCASSPRTPGQGILWTEAFFGQGTRLTVV.

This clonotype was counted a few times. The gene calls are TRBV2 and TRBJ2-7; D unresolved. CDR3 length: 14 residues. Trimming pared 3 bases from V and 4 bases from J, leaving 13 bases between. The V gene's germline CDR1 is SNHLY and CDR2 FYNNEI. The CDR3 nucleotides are TGTGCCAGCAGTGACCAGGATGGTGGGTACGAGCAGTACTTC. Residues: CASSDQDGGYEQYF. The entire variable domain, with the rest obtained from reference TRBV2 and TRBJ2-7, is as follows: EPEVTQTPSHQVTQMGQEVILRCVPISNHLYFYWYRQILGQKVEFLVSFYNNEISEKSEIFDDQFSVERPDGSNFTLKIRSTKLEDSAMYFCASSDQDGGYEQYFGPGTRLTVT.

In DNA, the CDR3 is TGTGCCAGCAGCCTTTCCTTTGGGGACAGGGGCTCCTACGAGCAGTACTTC. Translated, it gives CASSLSFGDRGSYEQYF. The V gene is TRBV10-3, the J gene TRBJ2-7; 10 nucleotides align to TRBD1. CDR3 length: 17 residues. Per germline, CDR1 ENHRY and CDR2 SYGVKD. The ends lost 10 bases at V and 0 bases at J; junction bases unmatched: 15.

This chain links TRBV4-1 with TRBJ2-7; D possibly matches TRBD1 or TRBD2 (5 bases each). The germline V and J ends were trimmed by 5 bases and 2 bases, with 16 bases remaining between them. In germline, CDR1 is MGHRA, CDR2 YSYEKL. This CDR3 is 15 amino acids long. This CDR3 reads CASSAIPGRTYEQYF. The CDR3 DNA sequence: TGCGCCAGCAGCGCAATTCCGGGACGTACCTACGAGCAGTACTTC.

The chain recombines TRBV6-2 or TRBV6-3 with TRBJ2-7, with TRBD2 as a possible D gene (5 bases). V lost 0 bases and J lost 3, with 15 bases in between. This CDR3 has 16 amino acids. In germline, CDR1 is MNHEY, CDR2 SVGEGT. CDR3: CASSYSIGVGDYEQYF. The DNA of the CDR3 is TGTGCCAGCAGTTACTCGATTGGGGTCGGGGACTACGAGCAGTACTTC.

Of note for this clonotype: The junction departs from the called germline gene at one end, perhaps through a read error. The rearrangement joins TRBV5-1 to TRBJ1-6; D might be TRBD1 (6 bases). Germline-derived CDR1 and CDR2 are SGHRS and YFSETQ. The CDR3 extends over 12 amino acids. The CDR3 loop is CASNRAPSPLHF. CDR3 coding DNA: TGTGCCAGCAACAGGGCCCCTTCACCCCTCCACTTT.

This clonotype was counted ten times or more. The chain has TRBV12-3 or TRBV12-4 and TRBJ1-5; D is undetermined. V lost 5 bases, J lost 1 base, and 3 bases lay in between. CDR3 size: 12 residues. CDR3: CASSPSNQPQHF. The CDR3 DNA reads TGTGCCAGCAGTCCCAGCAATCAGCCCCAGCATTTT.